This record looks at one TCR beta chain sequence and its context. Via MiXCR, TCRdb re-called the RT-PCR reads, giving one row per CDR3 protein. The sample holds approximately 500,000 distinct CDR3 sequences, approximately 24% seen once. The data were taken from a study of response to subunit inactivated influenza vaccine. The germline V gene has CDR1 SGHTA and CDR2 FQGNSA. The CDR3 has 16 amino acids. V was trimmed by 2 bases and J by 0 bases, leaving 10 bases between them. These records were also assigned to another study, of T cells expressing NK-cell markers. That study adds: The authors generated TCR beta cDNA through 5'RACE template switching with UMIs.

The clonotype was recovered from a man in his fifties or sixties who received an inactivated influenza vaccine. The input for sequencing was CD4+ T cells sorted from PBMCs, taken 11 to 12 days after vaccination. V and J are TRBV7-2 and TRBJ2-2; either TRBD1 or TRBD2 may supply D (6 bases each). The CDR3 sequence: CASSLFGGSNTGELFF. CDR3 DNA: TGTGCCAGCAGCTTATTCGGGGGCTCGAACACCGGGGAGCTGTTTTTT.